This T cell receptor (beta chain) derives from a study of OX40 agonist ivuxolimab in advanced cancers. Study context: Participants averaged around 60 years of age (range roughly 20 to 90) and were 82.7% male.

Method: immunoSEQ multiplex PCR; TCRdb's copy keeps in-frame clones and lacks some. The sample records almost 90,000 clones, around nine tenths being singletons. CDR3 length: 16 residues. Germline CDR1 reads SGHAT; CDR2 reads FQNNGV. Trimming at V came to 5 bases and at J to 0 bases, leaving 5 bases not matched to a gene. This clone came up once. The clonotype comes from an adult with an advanced solid tumor such as melanoma, head and neck, liver or kidney cancer. This specimen consisted of CD4+ or CD8+ T cells sorted from blood, obtained in a trial of the OX40 agonist ivuxolimab. The rearrangement uses TRBV11-2 and TRBJ2-3; 10 bases fit TRBD2. The CDR3 is CASSPRLAGSTDTQYF. The CDR3 DNA follows: TGTGCCAGCAGCCCCCGACTAGCGGGTAGCACAGATACGCAGTATTTT.